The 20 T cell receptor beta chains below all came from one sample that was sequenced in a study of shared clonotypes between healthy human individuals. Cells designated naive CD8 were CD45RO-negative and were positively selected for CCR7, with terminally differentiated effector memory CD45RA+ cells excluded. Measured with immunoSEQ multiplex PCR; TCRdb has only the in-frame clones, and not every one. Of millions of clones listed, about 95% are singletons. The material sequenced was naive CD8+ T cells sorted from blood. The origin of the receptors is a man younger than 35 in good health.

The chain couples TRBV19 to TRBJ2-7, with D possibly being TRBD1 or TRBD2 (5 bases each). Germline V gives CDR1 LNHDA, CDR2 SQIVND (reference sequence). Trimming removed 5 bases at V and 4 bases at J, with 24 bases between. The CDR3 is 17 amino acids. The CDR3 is CASSPLAGNGAEYEQYF. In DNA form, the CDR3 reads TGTGCCAGTAGTCCCCTGGCAGGGAACGGGGCTGAATACGAGCAGTACTTC.

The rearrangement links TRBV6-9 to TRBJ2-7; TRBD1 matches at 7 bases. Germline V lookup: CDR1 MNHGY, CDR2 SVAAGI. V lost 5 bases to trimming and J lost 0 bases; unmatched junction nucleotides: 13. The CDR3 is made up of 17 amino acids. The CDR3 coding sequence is TGTGCCAGCAGTGTAAGGGGGCCCTTATTAATCTCCTACGAGCAGTACTTC. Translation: CASSVRGPLLISYEQYF.

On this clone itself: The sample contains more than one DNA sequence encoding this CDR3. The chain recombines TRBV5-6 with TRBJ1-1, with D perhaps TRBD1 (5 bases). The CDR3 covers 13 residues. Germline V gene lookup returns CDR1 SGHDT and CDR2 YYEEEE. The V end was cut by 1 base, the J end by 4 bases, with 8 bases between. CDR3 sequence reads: CASSLQGVTEAFF. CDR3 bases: TGTGCCAGCAGCTTGCAGGGAGTCACTGAAGCTTTCTTT.

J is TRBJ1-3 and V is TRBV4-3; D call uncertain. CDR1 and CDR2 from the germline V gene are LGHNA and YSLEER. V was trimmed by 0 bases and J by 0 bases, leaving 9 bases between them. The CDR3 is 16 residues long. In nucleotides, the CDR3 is TGCGCCAGCAGCCAAGATCCGTCGAGCTCTGGAAACACCATATATTTT. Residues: CASSQDPSSSGNTIYF.

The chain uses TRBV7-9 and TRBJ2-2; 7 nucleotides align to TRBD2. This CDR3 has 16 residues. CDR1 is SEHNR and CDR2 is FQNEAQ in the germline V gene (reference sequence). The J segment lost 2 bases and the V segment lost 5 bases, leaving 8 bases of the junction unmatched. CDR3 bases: TGTGCCAGCAGCCCCCGACTAGCCATAAACACCGGGGAGCTGTTTTTT. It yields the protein CASSPRLAINTGELFF.

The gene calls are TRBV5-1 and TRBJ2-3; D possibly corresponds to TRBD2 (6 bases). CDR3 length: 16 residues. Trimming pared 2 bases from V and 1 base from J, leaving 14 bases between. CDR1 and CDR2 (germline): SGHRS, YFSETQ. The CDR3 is CASSFGGNPGTDTQYF. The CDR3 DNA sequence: TGCGCCAGCAGCTTTGGCGGGAACCCGGGCACAGATACGCAGTATTTT.

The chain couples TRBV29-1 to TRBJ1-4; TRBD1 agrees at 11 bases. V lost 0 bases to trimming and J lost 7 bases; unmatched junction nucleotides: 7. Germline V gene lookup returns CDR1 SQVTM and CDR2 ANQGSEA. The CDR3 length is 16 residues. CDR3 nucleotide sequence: TGCAGCGTTGAAGATACTGCGGGACAGGGGGTTGAAAAACTGTTTTTT. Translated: CSVEDTAGQGVEKLFF.

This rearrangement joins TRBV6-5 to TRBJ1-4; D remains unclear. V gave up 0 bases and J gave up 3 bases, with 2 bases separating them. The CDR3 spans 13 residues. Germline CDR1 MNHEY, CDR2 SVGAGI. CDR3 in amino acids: CASSYSANEKLFF. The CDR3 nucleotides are TGTGCCAGCAGTTACTCGGCTAATGAAAAACTGTTTTTT.

The CDR3 region is CASSTEGGDTQYF. The CDR3 nucleotides read TGTGCCAGCAGCACGGAGGGTGGGGATACGCAGTATTTT. The chain uses TRBV9 and TRBJ2-3, with TRBD2 as a possible D gene (6 bases). This CDR3 has 13 residues. The germline CDR1 and CDR2 sequences are SGDLS and YYNGEE. V lost 4 bases and J lost 6, with 12 bases in between.

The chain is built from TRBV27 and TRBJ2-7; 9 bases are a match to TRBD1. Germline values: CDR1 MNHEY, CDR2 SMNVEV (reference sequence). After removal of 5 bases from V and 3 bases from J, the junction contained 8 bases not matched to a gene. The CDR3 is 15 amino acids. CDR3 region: CASSAPGQGGYEQYF. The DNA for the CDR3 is TGTGCCAGCAGTGCGCCGGGACAGGGAGGCTACGAGCAGTACTTC.

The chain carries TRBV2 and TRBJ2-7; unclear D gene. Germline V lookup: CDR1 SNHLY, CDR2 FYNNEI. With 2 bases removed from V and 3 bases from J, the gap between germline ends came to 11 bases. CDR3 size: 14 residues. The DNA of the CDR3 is TGTGCCAGCAGTGAACTCCCACCTGGCTACGAGCAGTACTTC. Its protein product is CASSELPPGYEQYF. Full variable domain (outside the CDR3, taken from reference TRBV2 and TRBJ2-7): EPEVTQTPSHQVTQMGQEVILRCVPISNHLYFYWYRQILGQKVEFLVSFYNNEISEKSEIFDDQFSVERPDGSNFTLKIRSTKLEDSAMYFCASSELPPGYEQYFGPGTRLTVT.

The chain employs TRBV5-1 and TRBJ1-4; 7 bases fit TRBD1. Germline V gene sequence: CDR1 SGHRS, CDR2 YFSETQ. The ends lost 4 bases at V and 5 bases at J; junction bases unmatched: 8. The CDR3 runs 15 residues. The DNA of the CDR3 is TGCGCCAGCAGCACAGGGACAGCTAGGAATGAAAAACTGTTTTTT. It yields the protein CASSTGTARNEKLFF.

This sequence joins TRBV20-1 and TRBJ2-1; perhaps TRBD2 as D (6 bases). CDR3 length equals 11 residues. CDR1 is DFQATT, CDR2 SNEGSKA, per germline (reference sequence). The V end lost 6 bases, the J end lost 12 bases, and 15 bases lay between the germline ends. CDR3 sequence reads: CSASVEGMQFF. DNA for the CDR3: TGCAGTGCGTCGGTGGAGGGTATGCAGTTCTTC.

The CDR3 region is CASSPFMGALNTEAFF. The CDR3 DNA is TGTGCCAGCAGTCCCTTCATGGGAGCCCTGAACACTGAAGCTTTCTTT. The chain recombines TRBV27 with TRBJ1-1; D is undetermined. V was shortened by 5 bases and J by 0 bases, with 16 bases between the two germline ends. Germline CDR1 is MNHEY and CDR2 is SMNVEV (reference sequence). The length of the CDR3 is 16 residues.

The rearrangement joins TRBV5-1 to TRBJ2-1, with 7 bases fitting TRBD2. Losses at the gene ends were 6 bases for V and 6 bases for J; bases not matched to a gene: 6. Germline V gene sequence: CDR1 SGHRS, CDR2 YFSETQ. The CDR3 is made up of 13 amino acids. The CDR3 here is CASTKAGPNEQFF. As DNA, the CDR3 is TGCGCCAGCACTAAAGCGGGGCCCAATGAGCAGTTCTTC.

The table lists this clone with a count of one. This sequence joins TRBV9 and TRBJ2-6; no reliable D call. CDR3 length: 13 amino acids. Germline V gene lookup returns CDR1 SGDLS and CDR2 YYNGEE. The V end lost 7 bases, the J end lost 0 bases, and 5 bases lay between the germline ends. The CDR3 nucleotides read TGTGCCAGCGCCGGCTCTGGGGCCAACGTCCTGACTTTC. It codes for CASAGSGANVLTF.

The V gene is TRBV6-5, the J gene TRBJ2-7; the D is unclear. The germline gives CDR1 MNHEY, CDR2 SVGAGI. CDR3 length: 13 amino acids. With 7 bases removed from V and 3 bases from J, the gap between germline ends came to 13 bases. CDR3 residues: CASIGSPDYEQYF. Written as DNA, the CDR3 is TGTGCCAGCATCGGCAGCCCAGACTACGAGCAGTACTTC.

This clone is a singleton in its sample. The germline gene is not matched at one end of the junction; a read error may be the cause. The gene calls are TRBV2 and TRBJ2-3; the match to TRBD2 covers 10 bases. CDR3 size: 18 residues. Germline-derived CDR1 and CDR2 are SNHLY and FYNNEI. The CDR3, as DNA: TGTGCCAGCAGCGAAGCGAGTGGACTAGCGGAGGGTACAGATACGCAGTATTTT. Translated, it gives CASSEASGLAEGTDTQYF. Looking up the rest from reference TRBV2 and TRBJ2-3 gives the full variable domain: EPEVTQTPSHQVTQMGQEVILRCVPISNHLYFYWYRQILGQKVEFLVSFYNNEISEKSEIFDDQFSVERPDGSNFTLKIRSTKLEDSAMYFCASSEASGLAEGTDTQYFGPGTRLTVL.

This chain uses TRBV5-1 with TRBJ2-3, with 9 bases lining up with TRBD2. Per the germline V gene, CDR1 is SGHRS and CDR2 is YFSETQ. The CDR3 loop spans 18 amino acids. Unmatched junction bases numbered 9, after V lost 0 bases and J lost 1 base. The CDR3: CASSLAVASGVGTDTQYF. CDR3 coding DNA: TGCGCCAGCAGCTTGGCCGTGGCTAGCGGGGTGGGCACAGATACGCAGTATTTT.

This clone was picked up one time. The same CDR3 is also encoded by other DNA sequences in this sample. CDR3 nucleotide sequence: TGTGCCAGCAGTTACTCTGGACAGGGGGCCTCCTACGAGCAGTACTTC. Translating it yields CASSYSGQGASYEQYF. This chain joins TRBV6-5 and TRBJ2-7, with 11 bases lining up with TRBD1. The CDR3 is 16 amino acids. V shed 0 bases, J shed 0 bases, and the junction held 1 base outside the gene matches. From germline, CDR1 is MNHEY and CDR2 SVGAGI.